This passage covers 6 T cell receptor beta chains from one sample sequenced in a study of shared clonotypes between healthy human individuals. Here immunoSEQ multiplex PCR was the method, and the copy in TCRdb shows in-frame clones only, minus some. In the table there are about 2.4 million clones, more than 90% of which are singletons. The sample comprised naive CD4+ T cells sorted from blood. Described subset: CD45RA+ positively selected. These TCRs come from a man between 18 and 35 years old in good health.

For the CDR3, the DNA is TGTGCCAGCAGTCACCTCGGGCTCTCCTACGAGCAGTACTTC. Its translation is CASSHLGLSYEQYF. V gene TRBV27 combines with J gene TRBJ2-7, with D unclear. V gave up 5 bases and J gave up 0 bases, with 11 bases separating them. The CDR3 spans 14 residues. Germline V CDR1 and CDR2: MNHEY, SMNVEV (reference sequence).

The chain recombines TRBV21-1 with TRBJ2-7; the tabulated D call, TRBD1, remains unverified against the DNA. TRBV21-1 is a known pseudogene. The CDR3 sequence is 14 residues long. DNA of the CDR3: TGTGCCAGAACGTACGGGACAGGGGCCTACGAGCAGTACTTC. Encoded protein: CARTYGTGAYEQYF.

The V gene is TRBV10-3, the J gene TRBJ2-1; 8 nucleotides agree with TRBD1. Trimming took 11 bases from V and 6 from J; bases not matched to a gene: 9. This CDR3 is built from 13 residues. CDR1 and CDR2 from the germline V gene are ENHRY and SYGVKD. CDR3 DNA: TGTGCCGCCTGGGACAGGCTTCGCAATGAGCAGTTCTTC. Amino acid sequence: CAAWDRLRNEQFF.

The CDR3 region is CASSPRDNFPTQYF. The CDR3 DNA sequence: TGTGCCAGCAGTCCTCGGGACAACTTTCCTACGCAGTATTTT. The V call is TRBV6-4, the J call TRBJ2-3, with D possibly matching TRBD1 (6 bases). Trimming pared 5 bases from V and 8 bases from J, leaving 17 bases between. The CDR3 length is 14 residues. Germline V gives CDR1 MRHNA, CDR2 SNTAGT.

The chain joins TRBV14 to TRBJ1-2; D not certain. This CDR3 is 14 amino acids long. In germline, CDR1 is SGHDN, CDR2 FVKESK. Trimming took 4 bases from V and 4 from J, leaving 13 bases between them. The CDR3 region has the DNA TGTGCCAGCAGCCCTGGAGTAGGGTTCTATGGCTACACCTTC. Its protein product is CASSPGVGFYGYTF.

This chain's CDR3 is CASSLRSIADTQYF. The CDR3 nucleotides read TGCGCCAGCAGCTTGCGTAGTATAGCAGATACGCAGTATTTT. The chain recombines TRBV5-1 with TRBJ2-3; D gene uncertain. The CDR3 spans 14 residues. The V end lost 1 base, the J end lost 4 bases, and 10 bases lay between the germline ends. Germline CDR1 reads SGHRS; CDR2 reads YFSETQ. Complete variable domain (other parts from reference TRBV5-1 and TRBJ2-3): KAGVTQTPRYLIKTRGQQVTLSCSPISGHRSVSWYQQTPGQGLQFLFEYFSETQRNKGNFPGRFSGRQFSNSRSEMNVSTLELGDSALYLCASSLRSIADTQYFGPGTRLTVL.